This T cell receptor (beta chain) was found in a study of blood T cell repertoires in COVID-19. The repertoire was sequenced with immunoSEQ multiplex PCR; TCRdb's copy has only in-frame clones and lacks some. The sample records about 160,000 clones, approximately 80% being singletons. Sequences were obtained from peripheral blood. The clonotype comes from a man in his sixties or seventies who had recovered from COVID-19.

The CDR3 coding sequence is TGTGCCAGCAGTGACGCCGGGACTACCTACAATGAGCAGTTCTTC. Protein sequence: CASSDAGTTYNEQFF. The chain uses TRBV6-1 and TRBJ2-1; 7 bases align to TRBD2. Germline CDR1 reads MNHNS; CDR2 reads SASEGT. Trimming cost V 3 bases and J 2 bases; bases outside gene matches: 4. The CDR3 totals 15 residues.